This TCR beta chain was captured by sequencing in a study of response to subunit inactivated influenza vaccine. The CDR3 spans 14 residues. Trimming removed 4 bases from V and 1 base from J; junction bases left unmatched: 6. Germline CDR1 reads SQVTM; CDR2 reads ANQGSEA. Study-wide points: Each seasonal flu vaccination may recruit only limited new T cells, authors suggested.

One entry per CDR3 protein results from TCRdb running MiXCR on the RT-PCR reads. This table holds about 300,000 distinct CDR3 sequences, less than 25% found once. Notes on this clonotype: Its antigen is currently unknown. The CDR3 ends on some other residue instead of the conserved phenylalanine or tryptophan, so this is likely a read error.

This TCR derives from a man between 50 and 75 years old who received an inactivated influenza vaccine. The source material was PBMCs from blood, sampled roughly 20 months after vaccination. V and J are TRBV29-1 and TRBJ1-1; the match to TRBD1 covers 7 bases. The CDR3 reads CSVGGRQGNTEAFL. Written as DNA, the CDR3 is TGCAGCGTTGGGGGGAGACAGGGGAACACTGAAGCTTTCCTT.